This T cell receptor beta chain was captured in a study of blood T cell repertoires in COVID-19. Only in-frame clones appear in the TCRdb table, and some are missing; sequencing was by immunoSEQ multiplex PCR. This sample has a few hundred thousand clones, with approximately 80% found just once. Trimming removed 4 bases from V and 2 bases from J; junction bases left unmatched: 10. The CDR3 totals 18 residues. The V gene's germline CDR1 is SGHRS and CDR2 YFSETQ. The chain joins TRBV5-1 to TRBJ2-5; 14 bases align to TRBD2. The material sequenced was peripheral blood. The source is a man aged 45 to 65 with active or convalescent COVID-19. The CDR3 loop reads CASSEGLAGGRMQETQYF. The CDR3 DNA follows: TGCGCCAGCAGCGAAGGACTAGCGGGGGGTAGGATGCAAGAGACCCAGTACTTC. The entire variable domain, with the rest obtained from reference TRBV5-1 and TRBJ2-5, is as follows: KAGVTQTPRYLIKTRGQQVTLSCSPISGHRSVSWYQQTPGQGLQFLFEYFSETQRNKGNFPGRFSGRQFSNSRSEMNVSTLELGDSALYLCASSEGLAGGRMQETQYFGPGTRLLVL.